Listed here is a single T cell receptor (beta chain). The data derive from a study of T cells after yellow fever vaccination. Overall study: SMART-Seq v4 Ultra Low Input served to prepare low-cell-number fractions.

Whole-study findings and limits: Peaking on day 5 versus 15, the secondary response was faster but weaker.

A single record per CDR3 protein comes from TCRdb applying MiXCR to the 5' RACE reads. The data show just under 85,000 distinct CDR3 sequences, with roughly 13% seen just once and around 23% held by the top ten. Trimming left V 2 bases short and J 0 bases short, with 15 bases between. Germline CDR1 reads SGHRS; CDR2 reads YFSETQ. CDR3 length: 17 residues. This sequence joins TRBV5-1 and TRBJ2-1, with a weak D call TRBD1 (5 bases). This sequence was found in a young man who received the YFV17D yellow fever vaccine. Sequenced here: CD8+ T cells not binding an NS4B(214-222) dextramer, sorted from PBMCs, sampled roughly 23 days after the first yellow fever vaccination. The CDR3 here is CASSFRAGYSSYNEQFF. CDR3 sequence (DNA): TGCGCCAGCAGCTTTAGGGCAGGGTATAGCTCCTACAATGAGCAGTTCTTC.